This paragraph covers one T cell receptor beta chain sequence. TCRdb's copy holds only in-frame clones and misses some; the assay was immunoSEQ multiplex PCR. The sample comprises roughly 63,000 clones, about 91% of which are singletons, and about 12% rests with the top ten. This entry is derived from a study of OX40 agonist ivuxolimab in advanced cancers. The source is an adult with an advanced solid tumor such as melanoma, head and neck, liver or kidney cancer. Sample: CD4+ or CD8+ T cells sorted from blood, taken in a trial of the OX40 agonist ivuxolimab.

CDR3 DNA sequence: TGTGCCAGCAGTTTCACGCTAGCGGGAGTTATTGAGCAGTTCTTC. This encodes CASSFTLAGVIEQFF. The chain recombines TRBV27 with TRBJ2-1; 10 bases align to TRBD2. The CDR3 totals 15 residues. Trimming took 3 bases from V and 9 from J; bases not matched to a gene: 8. Germline values: CDR1 MNHEY, CDR2 SMNVEV (reference sequence).